This paragraph reports one T cell receptor beta chain. The antigen remains unidentified. These data belong to a study of T cells in localized non-small cell lung cancer. Study observations and caveats: Across samples, adjacent lung featured a median around 56 of the top 100 tumor clones.

There are 15 residues in the CDR3. Trimming removed 4 bases from V and 7 bases from J, with 17 bases in between. Germline V CDR1 and CDR2: SGDLS, YYNGEE. Assay used: immunoSEQ multiplex PCR; TCRdb lists only in-frame clones, some missing. This table holds roughly 35,000 clones, roughly 90% found once. This receptor was obtained from a female donor over 55 with stage I lung adenocarcinoma. The sequencing used peripheral blood, collected before any cancer treatment. The chain joins TRBV9 to TRBJ2-2; D is possibly TRBD1 (5 bases). The CDR3 bases are TGTGCCAGCAGCCATAGGCAGGGCAGTGACGGGGAGCTGTTTTTT. It translates to CASSHRQGSDGELFF.